The clone carrying this T cell receptor beta chain has a handful of counts. The V gene lost 3 bases and the J gene lost 5 bases, with 4 bases spanning the gap. There are 12 residues in the CDR3. Germline CDR1 is MRHNA and CDR2 is SNTAGT. This sample stems from a study of tumor-infiltrating lymphocytes in localized non-small cell lung cancer. The repertoire was sequenced with immunoSEQ multiplex PCR; TCRdb's copy has only in-frame clones and lacks some. The table has over 8,000 clones, around three quarters seen once. The sample taken for sequencing was uninvolved lung tissue not adjacent to the tumor. This receptor was identified in a human donor with non-small cell lung cancer. The gene calls are TRBV6-4 and TRBJ2-2; D gene uncertain. In nucleotides, the CDR3 is TGTGCCAGCAGTGAGGGGACCGGGGAGCTGTTTTTT. This codes for CASSEGTGELFF.